This T cell receptor beta chain was documented in a study of post-analysis software for immune sequencing data. Study results and caveats: Patients used a few TRBV segments, including TRBV5-6, TRBV5-1 and TRBV20-1, more often than controls.

This clonotype has just a few counts. Antigen unknown. The TCR beta cDNA libraries contained unique molecular identifiers. One entry per CDR3 protein, called by TCRdb with MiXCR from the PCR reads. The table has roughly 580,000 distinct CDR3 sequences, roughly 47% seen once. Germline V CDR1 and CDR2: SGHTA, FQGNSA. The CDR3 spans 15 residues. Trimming stripped 5 bases from V and 0 bases from J, with 12 bases between. This receptor was obtained from a girl aged 5-17 years with multiple sclerosis. V gene TRBV7-2 combines with J gene TRBJ2-3, with D possibly being TRBD2 (6 bases). Sequenced input: blood. The CDR3 DNA reads TGTGCCAGCAGCCTGGACTACCTAAGCACAGATACGCAGTATTTT. Protein: CASSLDYLSTDTQYF.